This T cell receptor (beta chain) appears in the sequencing data of a study of graft-versus-host responses after intestinal transplantation. Notes on the study in general: Across patients carrying graft-donor T cell macrochimerism, allografts held high graft-versus-host to host-versus-graft clonal ratios. In recipient marrow, GvH clones were found, and some appeared first in ileum or blood. There was an association between peak levels of circulating GvH clones and early post-transplant HvG declines.

Sequenced by immunoSEQ multiplex PCR; TCRdb stores in-frame clones only, minus some. The table shows about 83,000 clones, with about 88% occurring only once. Germline CDR1 reads SGHRS; CDR2 reads YFSETQ. The CDR3 length is 16 residues. Trimming left V 0 bases short and J 1 base short, with 13 bases between. Notes on this clone: Its cognate antigen is unknown.

Sequences were derived from unstimulated CD4+ T cells sorted from spleen or lymph node cells, sampled before intestinal transplant. This rearrangement joins TRBV5-1 to TRBJ1-1; D is possibly TRBD1 (5 bases). The TCR comes from a human donor who received an intestinal transplant. The CDR3 here is CASSLEPGLANTEAFF. The CDR3 DNA follows: TGCGCCAGCAGCTTGGAGCCAGGGCTGGCGAACACTGAAGCTTTCTTT.